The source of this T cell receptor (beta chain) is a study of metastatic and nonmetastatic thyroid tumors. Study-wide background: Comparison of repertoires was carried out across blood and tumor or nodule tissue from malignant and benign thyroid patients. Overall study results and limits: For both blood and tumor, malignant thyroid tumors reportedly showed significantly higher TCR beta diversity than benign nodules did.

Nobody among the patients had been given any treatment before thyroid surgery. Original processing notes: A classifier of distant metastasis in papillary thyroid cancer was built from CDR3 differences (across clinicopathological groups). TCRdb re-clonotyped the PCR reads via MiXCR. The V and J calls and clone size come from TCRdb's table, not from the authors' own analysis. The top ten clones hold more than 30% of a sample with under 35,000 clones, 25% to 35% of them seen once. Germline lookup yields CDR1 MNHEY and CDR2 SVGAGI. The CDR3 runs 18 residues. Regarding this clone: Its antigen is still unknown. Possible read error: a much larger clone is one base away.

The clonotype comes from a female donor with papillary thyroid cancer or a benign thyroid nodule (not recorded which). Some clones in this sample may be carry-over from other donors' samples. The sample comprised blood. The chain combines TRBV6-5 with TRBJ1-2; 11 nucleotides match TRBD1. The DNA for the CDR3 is TGTGCCAGCATTTACTACCTGTGGGGACAGGGGGTTAACTATGGCTACACCTTC. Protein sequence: CASIYYLWGQGVNYGYTF.